This T cell receptor beta chain was sequenced for a study of T cells after yellow fever vaccination. 5'RACE template switching added a universal primer site and UMIs to TCR cDNA. TCRdb recomputed calls from the 5' RACE reads with MiXCR, one row per CDR3 protein. The sample contains roughly 79,000 distinct CDR3 sequences, about 7.2% of which appear only once. This clonotype appeared a few times. No antigen is known for it. Findings of the study overall: Of the clonotypes, a small share occurred in both CD4 and CD8 compartments.

The receptor was isolated from a man aged 18 to 35 who received the YFV17D yellow fever vaccine. The source was CD8+ T cells sorted from PBMCs, collected around 10 days after the first yellow fever vaccination.

CDR3 amino acids: CASSYPRPRADLYNEQFF. Here the CDR3 DNA reads TGTGCCAGCAGTTACCCTCGTCCCCGAGCGGACCTTTACAATGAGCAGTTCTTC. The rearrangement joins TRBV6-2 or TRBV6-3 to TRBJ2-1; tentatively, D is TRBD2 (5 bases). The germline gives CDR1 MNHEY, CDR2 SVGEGT. There are 18 residues in the CDR3. V was cut by 2 bases and J by 4 bases, with 21 bases left in between.